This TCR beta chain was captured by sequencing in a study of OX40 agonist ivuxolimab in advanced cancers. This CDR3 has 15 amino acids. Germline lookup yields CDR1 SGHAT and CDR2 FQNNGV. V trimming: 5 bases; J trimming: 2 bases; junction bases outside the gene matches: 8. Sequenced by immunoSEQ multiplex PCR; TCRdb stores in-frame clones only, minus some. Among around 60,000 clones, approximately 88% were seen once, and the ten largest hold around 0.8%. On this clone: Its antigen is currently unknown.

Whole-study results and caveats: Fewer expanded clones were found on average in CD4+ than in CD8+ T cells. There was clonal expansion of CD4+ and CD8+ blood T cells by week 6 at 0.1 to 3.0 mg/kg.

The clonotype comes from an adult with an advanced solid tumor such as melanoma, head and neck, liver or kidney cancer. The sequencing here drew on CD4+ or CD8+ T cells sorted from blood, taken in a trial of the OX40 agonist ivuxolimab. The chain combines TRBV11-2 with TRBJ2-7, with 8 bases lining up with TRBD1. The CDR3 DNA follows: TGTGCCAGCAGCCGACAGGGGCATTATCCCTACGAGCAGTACTTC. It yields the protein CASSRQGHYPYEQYF.